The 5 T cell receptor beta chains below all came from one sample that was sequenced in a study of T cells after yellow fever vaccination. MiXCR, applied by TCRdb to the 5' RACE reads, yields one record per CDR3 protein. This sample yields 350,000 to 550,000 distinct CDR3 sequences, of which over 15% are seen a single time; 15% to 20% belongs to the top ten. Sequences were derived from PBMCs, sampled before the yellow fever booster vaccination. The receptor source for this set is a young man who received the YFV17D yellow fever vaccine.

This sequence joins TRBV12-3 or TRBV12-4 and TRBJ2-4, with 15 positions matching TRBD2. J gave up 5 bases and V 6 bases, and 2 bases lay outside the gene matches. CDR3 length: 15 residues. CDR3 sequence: CASSRTSGGENIQYF. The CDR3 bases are TGTGCCAGCAGCCGGACTAGCGGGGGGGAAAACATTCAGTACTTC.

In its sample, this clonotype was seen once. CDR3 sequence reads: CASSSGQGARAYEQYV. CDR3 sequence (DNA): TGTGCCAGCAGCTCGGGACAGGGGGCTCGAGCCTACGAGCAGTACGTC. The chain employs TRBV6-2 or TRBV6-3 and TRBJ2-7; 12 bases agree with TRBD1. Trimming cost V 6 bases and J 2 bases; bases outside gene matches: 8. The CDR3 spans 16 residues. Germline V gene lookup returns CDR1 MNHEY and CDR2 SVGEGT.

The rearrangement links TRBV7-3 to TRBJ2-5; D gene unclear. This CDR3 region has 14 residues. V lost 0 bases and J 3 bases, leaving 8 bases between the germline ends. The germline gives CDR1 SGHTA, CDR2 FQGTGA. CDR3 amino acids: CASSLTGQEETQYF. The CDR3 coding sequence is TGTGCCAGCAGCTTAACGGGCCAGGAAGAGACCCAGTACTTC.

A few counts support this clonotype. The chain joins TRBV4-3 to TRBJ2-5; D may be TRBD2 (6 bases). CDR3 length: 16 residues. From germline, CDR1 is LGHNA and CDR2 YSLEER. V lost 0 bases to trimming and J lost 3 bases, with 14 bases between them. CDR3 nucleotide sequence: TGCGCCAGCAGCCAAGAGGGAGGAGGGACCGAAGAGACCCAGTACTTC. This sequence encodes CASSQEGGGTEETQYF.

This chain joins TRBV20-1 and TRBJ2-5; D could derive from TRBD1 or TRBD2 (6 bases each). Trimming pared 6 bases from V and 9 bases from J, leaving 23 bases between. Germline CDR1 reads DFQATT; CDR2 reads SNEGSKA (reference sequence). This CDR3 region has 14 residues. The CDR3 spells CSATSRGPGGAQYF. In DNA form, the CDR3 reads TGCAGTGCCACTTCCCGGGGGCCGGGTGGAGCCCAGTACTTC.